This T cell receptor beta chain originates from a study of T cell responses to AZD1222 COVID-19 vaccine. Regarding the study as a whole: The study identified only five or six AZD1222 recipients as seropositive at baseline. The peak T cell response came first, and repertoires were sampled only after it. Compared with day 0, the breadth and depth of the Spike-specific TCR repertoire rose significantly after two doses of AZD1222.

Losses at the gene ends were 3 bases for V and 1 base for J; bases not matched to a gene: 9. The CDR3 has 16 amino acids. The germline CDR1 and CDR2 sequences are GTSNPN and SVGIG (reference sequence). For this clone: No antigen is known for it.

Sequenced by immunoSEQ multiplex PCR; TCRdb stores in-frame clones only, minus some. This table holds about 94,000 clones, about 88% found once. The V and J genes are TRBV30 and TRBJ1-3, with 7 bases aligning to TRBD1. This TCR came from an adult in good health. Sequenced here: peripheral blood, sampled on day 0 of AZD1222 vaccination. The CDR3 DNA follows: TGTGCCTGGAGGGAACGGGACAGCTGGTCTGGAAACACCATATATTTT. Residues: CAWRERDSWSGNTIYF.